The TCR beta chain under discussion was sequenced for a study of blood T cell repertoires in COVID-19. As for the study in general: From the United States, Italy and Spain came samples of acute and convalescent COVID-19.

During active infection, Seattle patients enrolled and were then monitored through disease. In the study's own analysis: Reference gene primers were amplified, and this amplification served to estimate nucleated cell counts. Sequencing used immunoSEQ multiplex PCR; TCRdb keeps in-frame clones, though not all of them. The V and J calls and clone size were taken over from that table, and D and trimming were inferred from the DNA. The data contain around 340,000 clones, 86% of them seen just once; the ten biggest clones take up less than 9%. V was trimmed by 4 bases and J by 2 bases, leaving 5 bases between them. The CDR3 loop spans 12 amino acids. CDR1 and CDR2 from the germline V gene are MNHEY and SVGAGI.

The sequence was obtained from a woman aged 55-69 years with COVID-19, enrolled during active disease. Input material: peripheral blood. The chain combines TRBV6-5 with TRBJ1-1; D is uncertain. The CDR3 loop reads CASSWTNTEAFF. The CDR3 DNA reads as TGTGCCAGCAGTTGGACTAACACTGAAGCTTTCTTT.